This T cell receptor (beta chain) stems from a study of technical replicates of blood from a handful of donors. Using immunoSEQ multiplex PCR, the repertoire was profiled, and TCRdb retains in-frame clones only, with some absent. The sample has about 94,000 clones, around 95% seen once. This clone has only one observation. Per germline, CDR1 SEHNR and CDR2 FQNEAQ (reference sequence). The V end lost 4 bases, the J end lost 0 bases, and 3 bases lay between the germline ends. This CDR3 has 12 residues. This sequence was found in a human donor in good health. Sequenced material: T cells isolated from PBMCs. V is TRBV7-9 and J is TRBJ2-5; the D is unclear. This chain's CDR3 is CASSSNQETQYF. As DNA, the CDR3 is TGTGCCAGCAGCTCAAACCAAGAGACCCAGTACTTC.